The 32 T cell receptor beta chains below come from one sample, sequenced in a study of Ad26.COV2.S vaccination and SARS-CoV-2 variants. Sequenced by immunoSEQ multiplex PCR; TCRdb stores in-frame clones only, minus some. The sample gives around 340,000 clones, approximately 90% of which show up once; 6.4% is in the top ten. Treatment noted: 15 to 20 received Ad26.COV2.S at low or high dose, single or two shots; about 5 received placebo; per-sample allocation not given. At day 63 after the first vaccine or placebo injection, samples were drawn. Sequencing used peripheral blood, obtained in a trial of Ad26.COV2.S vaccine versus placebo. All receptors derive from a person aged 18 to 59 who received the Ad26.COV2.S COVID-19 vaccine or a placebo.

This rearrangement joins TRBV5-4 to TRBJ2-5; TRBD1 aligns across 9 bases. The V segment lost 7 bases and the J segment 3 bases; nucleotides outside the gene matches: 10. Per germline, CDR1 SGHNT and CDR2 YYREEE (reference sequence). This CDR3 spans 15 amino acids. CDR3 nucleotide sequence: TGTGCCAGCCATGGACAGGGGCCTTTAGAAGAGACCCAGTACTTC. Protein: CASHGQGPLEETQYF.

This rearrangement joins TRBV7-9 to TRBJ2-3; D is unresolved. V was pared by 6 bases and J by 5 bases, with 15 bases between. Germline CDR1 and CDR2: SEHNR and FQNEAQ (reference sequence). This CDR3 comprises 14 residues. The CDR3 is CASSPPPTGDTQYF. DNA of the CDR3: TGTGCCAGCAGTCCGCCCCCGACGGGAGATACGCAGTATTTT.

The chain links TRBV3-1 (or the pseudogene TRBV3-2) to TRBJ2-5; TRBD2 aligns across 8 bases. V lost 2 bases and J lost 0; bases outside the gene matches: 5. This CDR3 contains 16 residues. Germline values: CDR1 LGHDT, CDR2 YNNKEL (reference sequence). This CDR3 reads CASSQNPGGYQETQYF. CDR3 DNA: TGTGCCAGCAGCCAAAATCCGGGAGGGTACCAAGAGACCCAGTACTTC.

The J gene is TRBJ1-5, the V gene TRBV6-1, with 9 bases fitting TRBD1. This CDR3 comprises 16 residues. The ends lost 2 bases at V and 4 bases at J; junction bases unmatched: 6. Looked up from germline, CDR1 is MNHNS and CDR2 is SASEGT. This chain's CDR3 is CASSEYPGQGNQPQHF. The CDR3 DNA sequence: TGTGCCAGCAGTGAATATCCGGGACAGGGAAATCAGCCCCAGCATTTT.

This clone was seen once. The rearrangement uses TRBV5-1 and TRBJ1-4; D unresolved. V lost 5 bases and J lost 2, with 7 bases in between. The V gene's germline CDR1 is SGHRS and CDR2 YFSETQ. The CDR3 covers 13 residues. The CDR3 DNA reads as TGCGCCAGCAGGGGTAGCACTAATGAAAAACTGTTTTTT. This sequence encodes CASRGSTNEKLFF.

The chain carries TRBV5-5 and TRBJ2-7; no clear D gene. In germline, CDR1 is SGHKS, CDR2 YYEKEE (reference sequence). With 4 bases removed from V and 3 bases from J, the gap between germline ends came to 11 bases. This CDR3 is 13 amino acids long. The CDR3 DNA follows: TGTGCCAGCAGCCCCTGGGAAAACTACGAGCAGTACTTC. This gives the protein CASSPWENYEQYF.

The chain uses TRBV7-9 and TRBJ2-2; D is unresolved. From germline, CDR1 is SEHNR and CDR2 FQNEAQ (reference sequence). V lost 6 bases, J lost 6 bases, and 11 bases lay in between. The CDR3 spans 13 residues. This chain's CDR3 is CASRSSGSGELFF. In DNA form, the CDR3 reads TGTGCCAGCAGGAGCTCCGGGTCCGGGGAGCTGTTTTTT. Full variable domain (outside the CDR3, taken from reference TRBV7-9 and TRBJ2-2): DTGVSQNPRHKITKRGQNVTFRCDPISEHNRLYWYRQTLGQGPEFLTYFQNEAQLEKSRLLSDRFSAERPKGSFSTLEIQRTEQGDSAMYLCASRSSGSGELFFGEGSRLTVL.

CDR3 sequence reads: CASSLLIGEQYF. The CDR3 DNA reads as TGTGCCAGCAGCTTGTTGATCGGCGAGCAGTACTTC. The gene calls are TRBV5-5 and TRBJ2-7; no firm D call. Germline values: CDR1 SGHKS, CDR2 YYEKEE (reference sequence). The ends were cut back, 1 base at V and 6 bases at J, with 8 bases in the middle. The CDR3 totals 12 residues.

DNA for the CDR3: TGTGCCAGCAGCTACAGACAGGTCCCAATGTACGAGCAGTACTTC. Its protein is CASSYRQVPMYEQYF. V usage is TRBV7-9 and J usage is TRBJ2-7; possibly TRBD1 for D (6 bases). V was cut by 4 bases and J by 4 bases, with 17 bases left in between. The CDR3 is 15 residues long. Germline CDR1 is SEHNR and CDR2 is FQNEAQ (reference sequence).

The CDR3 here is CASSPKPESYGYTF. The CDR3 DNA is TGCGCCAGCAGTCCCAAGCCGGAGAGCTATGGCTACACCTTC. The chain combines TRBV5-1 with TRBJ1-2; D is unclear. The germline V gene encodes CDR1 SGHRS and CDR2 YFSETQ. V dropped 5 bases and J dropped 4 bases, with 15 bases sitting between them. This CDR3 is 14 amino acids long.

This clone was counted only a few times. The chain recombines TRBV6-6 with TRBJ1-5; 8 nucleotides agree with TRBD1. The CDR3 length is 15 residues. With V trimmed by 7 bases and J by 2 bases, 7 bases remained unmatched. Germline CDR1 is MNHNY and CDR2 is SVGAGI (reference sequence). This CDR3 is CASTPETGGNQPQHF. Here the CDR3 DNA reads TGTGCCAGCACCCCGGAGACAGGGGGCAATCAGCCCCAGCATTTT.

V and J are TRBV7-2 and TRBJ2-7; TRBD1 matches 11 bases. The CDR3 has 16 residues. J was trimmed by 7 bases and V by 6 bases; bases with no gene match: 14. The germline V gene encodes CDR1 SGHTA and CDR2 FQGNSA. The CDR3, as DNA: TGTGCCAGCAGTTCCCCGCCCGGGACAGGGGGTTATGAGCAGTACTTC. Protein: CASSSPPGTGGYEQYF.

To note about this clone: Different DNA sequences within this sample yield the same CDR3. This chain uses TRBV7-3 with TRBJ1-1; possible D gene TRBD1, 5 bases. The CDR3 loop spans 14 amino acids. V lost 2 bases, J lost 4 bases, and 11 bases lay in between. Looked up from germline, CDR1 is SGHTA and CDR2 is FQGTGA. The CDR3 here is CASSLGGVGTEAFF. CDR3 DNA sequence: TGTGCCAGCAGCTTAGGAGGGGTTGGCACTGAAGCTTTCTTT.

The chain is built from TRBV9 and TRBJ2-3; D unclear. Germline CDR1 is SGDLS and CDR2 is YYNGEE. There are 14 residues in the CDR3. The ends were cut back, 7 bases at V and 0 bases at J, with 12 bases in the middle. CDR3 sequence reads: CASSLIESTDTQYF. CDR3 DNA: TGTGCCAGCTCCCTCATAGAGAGCACAGATACGCAGTATTTT.

V is TRBV4-3 and J is TRBJ2-5; D call uncertain. The V gene lost 0 bases and the J gene lost 2 bases, with 10 bases spanning the gap. The CDR3 has 15 residues. CDR1 is LGHNA, CDR2 YSLEER, per germline. The CDR3 is CASSQDFAIQETQYF. The CDR3 bases are TGCGCCAGCAGCCAAGATTTCGCGATACAAGAGACCCAGTACTTC.

Notes on this clone: This specimen includes other DNA sequences encoding the same CDR3. The CDR3 nucleotides are TGTGCCAGCAGCTTAGATCCAGATACGCAGTATTTT. It translates to CASSLDPDTQYF. This chain joins TRBV11-3 and TRBJ2-3; D is ambiguous. V lost 0 bases, J lost 4 bases, and 2 bases lay in between. The CDR3 contains 12 residues. CDR1 is SGHNT and CDR2 is YENEEA in the germline V gene. The entire variable domain, with the rest obtained from reference TRBV11-3 and TRBJ2-3, is as follows: EAGVVQSPRYKIIEKKQPVAFWCNPISGHNTLYWYLQNLGQGPELLIRYENEEAVDDSQLPKDRFSAERLKGVDSTLKIQPAELGDSAVYLCASSLDPDTQYFGPGTRLTVL.

The genes are TRBV7-9 and TRBJ1-2; D is ambiguous. The CDR3 covers 17 residues. Germline V gene lookup returns CDR1 SEHNR and CDR2 FQNEAQ (reference sequence). The V and J ends lost 5 bases and 4 bases respectively, with 23 bases between them. The CDR3 nucleotides read TGTGCCAGCAGCCACCCGGCCGAAGAAAACCGGGGCTATGGCTACACCTTC. Amino acids: CASSHPAEENRGYGYTF.

The chain combines TRBV18 with TRBJ1-1, with a weak D call TRBD1 (5 bases). This CDR3 comprises 14 residues. CDR1 and CDR2 from the germline V gene are KGHSH and LQKENI. Trimming cost V 7 bases and J 1 base, with 13 bases left between them. CDR3 sequence reads: CASLGTHKNTEAFF. The CDR3 nucleotides read TGTGCCAGCTTAGGGACCCACAAGAACACTGAAGCTTTCTTT. Full variable domain (missing parts from reference TRBV18 and TRBJ1-1): NAGVMQNPRHLVRRRGQEARLRCSPMKGHSHVYWYRQLPEEGLKFMVYLQKENIIDESGMPKERFSAEFPKEGPSILRIQQVVRGDSAAYFCASLGTHKNTEAFFGQGTRLTVV.

The rearrangement uses TRBV11-2 and TRBJ2-7, with TRBD2 matching 7 bases. The CDR3 runs 15 residues. After removal of 0 bases from V and 3 bases from J, the junction contained 5 bases not matched to a gene. Germline V CDR1 and CDR2: SGHAT, FQNNGV. This chain's CDR3 is CASSLDGTINYEQYF. The CDR3, as DNA: TGTGCCAGCAGCTTAGACGGGACTATAAACTACGAGCAGTACTTC. The variable domain in full, completed from reference TRBV11-2 and TRBJ2-7, reads EAGVAQSPRYKIIEKRQSVAFWCNPISGHATLYWYQQILGQGPKLLIQFQNNGVVDDSQLPKDRFSAERLKGVDSTLKIQPAKLEDSAVYLCASSLDGTINYEQYFGPGTRLTVT.

The rearrangement uses TRBV5-1 and TRBJ2-7; D unresolved. V lost 4 bases and J 7 bases, leaving 12 bases between the germline ends. Looked up from germline, CDR1 is SGHRS and CDR2 is YFSETQ. The CDR3 spans 12 residues. Written as DNA, the CDR3 is TGCGCCAGCAGCCCCGGAGCTTGGGAGCAGTACTTC. Amino acid sequence: CASSPGAWEQYF. The full variable domain, in which reference TRBV5-1 and TRBJ2-7 provide the parts outside the CDR3, is KAGVTQTPRYLIKTRGQQVTLSCSPISGHRSVSWYQQTPGQGLQFLFEYFSETQRNKGNFPGRFSGRQFSNSRSEMNVSTLELGDSALYLCASSPGAWEQYFGPGTRLTVT.

The chain uses TRBV4-3 and TRBJ1-5; the D gene is possibly TRBD1 (6 bases). This CDR3 has 19 residues. Germline CDR1 and CDR2: LGHNA and YSLEER. Between the trimmed V and J ends, which lost 0 bases and 2 bases, there was a span of 20 bases. The CDR3 region has the DNA TGCGCCAGCAGCCAAGACGGGGGCGCTTTGGGCCGAGGCAATCAGCCCCAGCATTTT. This translates into CASSQDGGALGRGNQPQHF.

The chain is built from TRBV13 and TRBJ2-7, with 13 bases matching TRBD2. The germline gives CDR1 PRHDT, CDR2 FYEKMQ (reference sequence). V lost 2 bases to trimming and J lost 1 base; unmatched junction nucleotides: 8. The CDR3 covers 18 residues. The CDR3 sequence: CASSLTGLAGEASYEQYF. CDR3 coding DNA: TGTGCCAGCAGCTTAACTGGACTAGCGGGAGAGGCATCCTACGAGCAGTACTTC.

This sequence joins TRBV7-9 and TRBJ1-2; D might be TRBD1 (5 bases). The germline V gene has CDR1 SEHNR and CDR2 FQNEAQ (reference sequence). CDR3 length: 13 amino acids. Trimming pared 7 bases from V and 7 bases from J, leaving 16 bases between. DNA of the CDR3: TGTGCCAGCACCCAGGGAGGGATGGGTGGCTACACCTTC. Amino acids: CASTQGGMGGYTF.

V is TRBV7-3 and J is TRBJ2-5, with D unresolved. With 0 bases removed from V and 5 bases from J, the gap between germline ends came to 10 bases. The CDR3 is made up of 14 amino acids. Germline lookup yields CDR1 SGHTA and CDR2 FQGTGA. The CDR3 sequence: CASSLTPRDETQYF. The CDR3 DNA is TGTGCCAGCAGCTTAACACCCCGAGATGAGACCCAGTACTTC.

This clone showed up just a few times. The V and J genes are TRBV24-1 and TRBJ2-2, with a weak D call TRBD2 (7 bases). V was pared by 5 bases and J by 5 bases, with 17 bases between. This CDR3 has 16 amino acids. Germline V gene data show CDR1 as KGHDR and CDR2 as SFDVKD. CDR3 DNA sequence: TGTGCCACCAGTGTTTGGGGGGGCGGTAGGACCGGGGAGCTGTTTTTT. This gives the protein CATSVWGGGRTGELFF.

In its sample, this clone was seen a few times. The chain couples TRBV5-8 to TRBJ2-7; TRBD1 aligns across 8 bases. The V gene end was trimmed by 4 bases and the J gene end by 5 bases; junction bases not matched to a gene: 14. The germline gives CDR1 SGHTS, CDR2 YDEGEE. This CDR3 is 16 amino acids long. The CDR3 DNA reads as TGTGCCAGCAGCCAGAACAACGGACCAGGGGGCCACGAGCAGTACTTC. As protein: CASSQNNGPGGHEQYF.

The chain has TRBV11-1 and TRBJ2-1; 11 positions agree with TRBD2. V was pared by 4 bases and J by 5 bases, with 4 bases of the junction left unmatched. CDR1 and CDR2 (germline): SGHAT, FQDESV (reference sequence). The CDR3 extends over 15 amino acids. As DNA, the CDR3 is TGTGCCAGCAGCTCGGGACTAGCGGATAACAATGAGCAGTTCTTC. This gives the protein CASSSGLADNNEQFF.

The rearrangement joins TRBV5-1 to TRBJ1-4; 9 positions agree with TRBD1. Trimming took 1 base from V and 5 from J; bases not matched to a gene: 6. Per germline, CDR1 SGHRS and CDR2 YFSETQ. CDR3 length: 16 amino acids. The CDR3 protein is CASSLTGGRSNEKLFF. The DNA for the CDR3 is TGCGCCAGCAGCTTGACAGGGGGCAGATCAAATGAAAAACTGTTTTTT.

This chain connects TRBV28 to TRBJ1-1; D uncertain. V lost 6 bases and J lost 0, with 11 bases in between. The CDR3 sequence is 14 residues long. Germline CDR1 is MDHEN and CDR2 is SYDVKM. CDR3 in amino acids: CASRPWAVNTEAFF. As DNA, the CDR3 is TGTGCCAGCAGGCCCTGGGCGGTGAACACTGAAGCTTTCTTT. The full variable domain, its missing parts supplied by reference TRBV28 and TRBJ1-1, is DVKVTQSSRYLVKRTGEKVFLECVQDMDHENMFWYRQDPGLGLRLIYFSYDVKMKEKGDIPEGYSVSREKKERFSLILESASTNQTSMYLCASRPWAVNTEAFFGQGTRLTVV.

This chain's CDR3 is CASSMTDSNQPQHF. In DNA, the CDR3 is TGTGCCAGTAGTATGACAGATAGCAATCAGCCCCAGCATTTT. This chain links TRBV19 with TRBJ1-5; D is perhaps TRBD1 (5 bases). This CDR3 spans 14 amino acids. Trimming left V 3 bases short and J 0 bases short, with 6 bases between. Germline V gene lookup returns CDR1 LNHDA and CDR2 SQIVND (reference sequence).

The V and J genes are TRBV19 and TRBJ1-1; no reliable D call. The V end was cut by 5 bases, the J end by 4 bases, with 11 bases between. Germline lookup yields CDR1 LNHDA and CDR2 SQIVND (reference sequence). This CDR3 is 13 amino acids long. This CDR3 is CASSRSISTEAFF. CDR3 sequence (DNA): TGTGCCAGTAGTCGGTCAATAAGCACTGAAGCTTTCTTT.

This chain uses TRBV5-1 with TRBJ2-3; D ambiguous. Trimming left V 4 bases short and J 4 bases short, with 10 bases between. The CDR3 sequence is 13 residues long. CDR1 and CDR2 from the germline V gene are SGHRS and YFSETQ. The CDR3 bases are TGCGCCAGCAGCGTACCCAAGTCAGATACGCAGTATTTT. Translated, it gives CASSVPKSDTQYF.